One sample yielded the 6 T cell receptor beta chains listed below, sequenced in a study of post-analysis software for immune sequencing data. Regarding the study as a whole: Elevated frequency relative to controls characterized roughly five TRBV segments in patients, TRBV5-6, TRBV5-1 and TRBV20-1 among them.

No antigen is known for these receptors. cDNA libraries for TCR beta contained unique molecular identifiers. TCRdb re-called the PCR reads with MiXCR, one entry per CDR3 protein. Of some 690,000 distinct CDR3 sequences in the sample, roughly 29% were seen once. Sequencing was carried out using blood. The receptors were gathered from a girl aged 5-17 years with multiple sclerosis.

This clonotype was picked up a small number of times. This chain links TRBV3-1 with TRBJ2-1, with D perhaps matching TRBD2 (6 bases). In germline, CDR1 is LGHDT, CDR2 YNNKEL (reference sequence). CDR3 length: 13 residues. V lost 1 base and J lost 9, with 10 bases in between. CDR3 coding DNA: TGTGCCAGCAGCCAAGTGGCGGGGACTGAGCAGTTCTTC. Encoded protein: CASSQVAGTEQFF.

This clonotype was observed at least ten times. The gene calls are TRBV27 and TRBJ2-7; D ambiguous. The CDR3 contains 13 residues. The germline CDR1 and CDR2 sequences are MNHEY and SMNVEV (reference sequence). V was shortened by 5 bases and J by 4 bases, with 12 bases between the two germline ends. CDR3: CASSPPGLYEQYF. The CDR3 bases are TGTGCCAGCAGTCCCCCCGGGTTATACGAGCAGTACTTC.

The gene calls are TRBV10-3 and TRBJ1-3; 10 bases are shared with TRBD1. The CDR3 has 15 amino acids. Per germline, CDR1 ENHRY and CDR2 SYGVKD. V was pared by 3 bases and J by 8 bases, with 7 bases of the junction left unmatched. The CDR3 protein is CAISDNRDRGDTIYF. CDR3 in DNA: TGTGCCATCAGTGACAACCGGGACAGGGGAGACACCATATATTTT.

In the case of this clonotype: A read error may be the cause here, since a much bigger clone is one base away. The chain couples TRBV11-2 to TRBJ2-3, with 7 bases lining up with TRBD1. Per germline, CDR1 SGHAT and CDR2 FQNNGV. The CDR3 is 15 residues long. The CDR3, as DNA: TGTGCCAACAGCTCGGACAGGAGAGGCACAGATACGCAGTATTTT. Protein: CANSSDRRGTDTQYF.

V and J are TRBV7-9 and TRBJ2-1, with TRBD2 matching 9 bases. The germline V gene has CDR1 SEHNR and CDR2 FQNEAQ (reference sequence). The V and J ends lost 5 bases and 8 bases, in that order; junction bases with no gene match: 4. The CDR3 totals 13 residues. The chain's CDR3 is CASSGTSLDEQFF. The CDR3 nucleotides are TGTGCCAGCAGCGGGACTAGCCTCGATGAGCAGTTCTTC.

This clonotype was detected only once. For the CDR3, the DNA is TGTGCCAGCAGCTTTAGGATGGGAGGGTCCACCGGGGAGCTGTTTTTT. This codes for CASSFRMGGSTGELFF. This chain links TRBV7-2 with TRBJ2-2, with 7 bases lining up with TRBD2. The V and J ends lost 3 bases and 4 bases, in that order; junction bases with no gene match: 8. This CDR3 has 16 residues. Per the germline V gene, CDR1 is SGHTA and CDR2 is FQGNSA.